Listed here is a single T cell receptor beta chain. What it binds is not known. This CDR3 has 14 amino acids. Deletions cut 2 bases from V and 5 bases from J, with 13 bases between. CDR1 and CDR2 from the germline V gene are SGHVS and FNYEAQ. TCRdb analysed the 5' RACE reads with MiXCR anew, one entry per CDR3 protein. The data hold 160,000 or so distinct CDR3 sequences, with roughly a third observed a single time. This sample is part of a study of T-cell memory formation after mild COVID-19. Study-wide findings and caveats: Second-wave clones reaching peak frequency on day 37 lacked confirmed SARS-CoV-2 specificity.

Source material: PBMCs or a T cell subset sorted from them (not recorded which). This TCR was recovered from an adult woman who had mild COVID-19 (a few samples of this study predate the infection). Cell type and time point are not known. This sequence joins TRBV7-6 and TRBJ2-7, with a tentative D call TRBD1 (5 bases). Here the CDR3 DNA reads TGTGCCAGCAGCTTATCTCAGGGCAGCCACGAGCAGTACTTC. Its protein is CASSLSQGSHEQYF.